This TCR beta chain was identified in a study of CD8 T cells in ankylosing spondylitis. Whole-study results and caveats: Ankylosing spondylitis blood seemed to carry a telltale TCR beta motif made of about 8 highly homologous variants. In the blood and synovial fluid of reactive arthritis, some motif variants had been previously reported. Reported data indicate significant enrichment of disease-linked clones within matched ankylosing spondylitis synovial fluid.

This clonotype was observed at least ten times. Its antigen remains unknown. As the method for making TCR beta libraries, quantitative 5'-RACE with molecular barcodes was used. TCRdb reprocessed the 5' RACE reads with MiXCR, giving one entry per CDR3 protein. Of around 210,000 distinct CDR3 sequences detected, 8.2% appear once; the ten largest clones hold 4% to 5%. Germline CDR1 MDHEN, CDR2 SYDVKM. The CDR3 has 16 amino acids. The ends were cut back, 2 bases at V and 3 bases at J, with 17 bases in the middle. The chain has TRBV28 and TRBJ2-7, with TRBD2 as a possible D gene (6 bases). The sequencing sample was made of blood, either unsorted or a sorted T cell fraction (not recorded which). The source of this sequence is a female donor with ankylosing spondylitis or in good health (not recorded which). The CDR3 region has the DNA TGTGCCAGCAGTTTAACCCCGGGACTGGTATACTACGAGCAGTACTTC. This sequence encodes CASSLTPGLVYYEQYF.